A selection of T cell receptor beta chains follows, all from one sample in a study of T-cell memory formation after mild COVID-19. TCRdb used MiXCR to reprocess the 5' RACE reads, holding one entry per CDR3 protein. Of 350,000 to 450,000 distinct CDR3 sequences listed, 25% to 30% are singletons. What was sequenced was PBMCs or a T cell subset sorted from them (not recorded which). Receptor source: an adult woman who had mild COVID-19 (a few samples of this study predate the infection). Cell type and time point are not known. CDR3s include the opening cysteine and the closing phenylalanine or tryptophan.

V: TRBV7-2
J: TRBJ2-4
CDR3: CASSLRVSGNIQYF

V: TRBV4-2
J: TRBJ2-4
CDR3: CASSQVNRAKNIQYF

V: TRBV7-6
J: TRBJ2-7
CDR3: CASSRSPDYEQYF

V: TRBV30
J: TRBJ2-3
CDR3: CARGTTDTQYF

V: TRBV7-6
J: TRBJ2-1
CDR3: CASSFRGGGANEQFF

V: TRBV12-3/TRBV12-4
J: TRBJ2-3
CDR3: CASSPNAGPRGDTQYF

V: TRBV3-1
J: TRBJ2-1
CDR3: CASSPLVGGNEQFF

V: TRBV5-1
J: TRBJ2-3
CDR3: CASSRDTSTDTQYF

V: TRBV7-2
J: TRBJ2-5
CDR3: CASSLVARQETQYF

V: TRBV7-6
J: TRBJ2-2
CDR3: CASSPRLSGELFF

V: TRBV12-3/TRBV12-4
J: TRBJ2-2
CDR3: CASSPLAGGGNTGELFF

V: TRBV7-2
J: TRBJ2-3
CDR3: CASSLGRWGTPRTDTQYF

V: TRBV29-1
J: TRBJ2-7
CDR3: CSVRQAYEQYF

V: TRBV4-1
J: TRBJ2-1
CDR3: CASSSPGQDLYNEQFF

V: TRBV18
J: TRBJ2-1
CDR3: CASSPLIGNNEQFF

V: TRBV20-1
J: TRBJ2-1
CDR3: CSARTQGGGDEQFF

V: TRBV29-1
J: TRBJ2-5
CDR3: CSVAPGLVSQETQYF

V: TRBV7-6
J: TRBJ2-7
CDR3: CASSLEGWDYEQYF

V: TRBV12-3/TRBV12-4
J: TRBJ2-7
CDR3: CASSRAGVTYEQYF

V: TRBV28
J: TRBJ2-3
CDR3: CASSFSEGADTQYF

V: TRBV5-5
J: TRBJ1-2
CDR3: CASSQRQGGGYTF

V: TRBV7-8
J: TRBJ1-3
CDR3: CARSWVGSPSGGNTIYF

V: TRBV24-1
J: TRBJ2-3
CDR3: CATSDRGRGTDTQYF

V: TRBV4-2
J: TRBJ2-1
CDR3: CASSQATSGRAGEQFF

V: TRBV7-2
J: TRBJ1-1
CDR3: CASSLKGRNTEAFF

V: TRBV7-6
J: TRBJ2-7
CDR3: CASSLAFSYEQYF

V: TRBV7-2
J: TRBJ1-5
CDR3: CASSVSRGYQPQHF

V: TRBV29-1
J: TRBJ2-3
CDR3: CSVDSATDTQYF

V: TRBV30
J: TRBJ2-2
CDR3: CAWGDSLTGELFF

V: TRBV9
J: TRBJ2-5
CDR3: CASSVGTSQGAETQYF

V: TRBV5-1
J: TRBJ2-3
CDR3: CASSLGWGMGTDTQYF

V: TRBV11-1
J: TRBJ2-1
CDR3: CASSFSGGYYNEQFF

V: TRBV7-2
J: TRBJ2-5
CDR3: CASSLERGRAARETQYF

V: TRBV7-9
J: TRBJ2-7
CDR3: CASSFGELRSYEQYF

V: TRBV20-1
J: TRBJ2-1
CDR3: CSARGGSYNEQFF

V: TRBV27
J: TRBJ2-2
CDR3: CASSTSGGAIIGELFF

V: TRBV12-3/TRBV12-4
J: TRBJ1-3
CDR3: CASSLTGTPGEIYF

V: TRBV27
J: TRBJ2-3
CDR3: CASSFAITDTQYF

V: TRBV7-3
J: TRBJ2-1
CDR3: CASSSKASGGTRGSYNEQFF

V: TRBV6-6
J: TRBJ1-4
CDR3: CASSYSGRDEKLFF

V: TRBV4-1
J: TRBJ2-3
CDR3: CASSQESGGIGTDTQYF

V: TRBV6-4
J: TRBJ1-1
CDR3: CASRARGTSYTEAFF

V: TRBV15
J: TRBJ2-3
CDR3: CATSRDLQEATQYF

V: TRBV12-3/TRBV12-4
J: TRBJ2-1
CDR3: CASSPARGEQFF

V: TRBV6-2/TRBV6-3
J: TRBJ1-6
CDR3: CASSFIRDGNSPLHF

V: TRBV12-3/TRBV12-4
J: TRBJ2-6
CDR3: CASSHQQGLGANVLTF

V: TRBV20-1
J: TRBJ1-2
CDR3: CSARAGTGSGRYTF

V: TRBV7-6
J: TRBJ1-1
CDR3: CASSPDLSTEAFF